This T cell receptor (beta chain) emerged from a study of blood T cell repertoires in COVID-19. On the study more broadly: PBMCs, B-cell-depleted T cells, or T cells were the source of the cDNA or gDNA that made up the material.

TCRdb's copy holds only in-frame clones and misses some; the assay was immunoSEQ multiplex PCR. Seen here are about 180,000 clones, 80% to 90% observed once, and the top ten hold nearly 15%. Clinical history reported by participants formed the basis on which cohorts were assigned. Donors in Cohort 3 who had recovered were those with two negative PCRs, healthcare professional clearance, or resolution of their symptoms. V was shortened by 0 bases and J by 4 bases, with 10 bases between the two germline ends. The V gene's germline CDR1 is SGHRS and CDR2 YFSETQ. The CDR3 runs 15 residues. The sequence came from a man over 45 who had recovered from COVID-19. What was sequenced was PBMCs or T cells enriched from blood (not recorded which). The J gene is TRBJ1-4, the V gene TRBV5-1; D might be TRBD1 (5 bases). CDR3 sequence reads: CASSLVGGHNEKLFF. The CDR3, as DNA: TGCGCCAGCAGCTTGGTGGGGGGTCATAATGAAAAACTGTTTTTT.